This T cell receptor beta chain originates from a study of shared clonotypes between healthy human individuals. Study-level points and caveats: Sampling covered nothing but blood. Tissue TCR repertoires likely differ from those found in blood. The study found about 5% of naive CD4 clonotypes shared across a handful of donors.

Assay execution proceeded at the deep level. Profiled with immunoSEQ multiplex PCR; TCRdb holds only in-frame clones, not every one. The table has approximately 1,500,000 clones, 98% seen once. Comments on this clone: Its specificity is unknown. Its ends do not fully match the called genes, so a read error is possible.

The CDR3 contains 13 residues. The germline CDR1 and CDR2 sequences are SNHLY and FYNNEI. The specimen was naive CD4+ T cells sorted from blood. Specified subset: CD45RA+ positively selected. The origin of this receptor is a man aged 30 to 45 in good health. V and J are TRBV2 and TRBJ1-5; D is uncertain. The CDR3 DNA reads as TGTGCCAGCGGTGACACCGGCAATCAGCCCCAGCATTTT. This translates into CASGDTGNQPQHF. Supplemented by reference TRBV2 and TRBJ1-5, the full variable domain reads EPEVTQTPSHQVTQMGQEVILRCVPISNHLYFYWYRQILGQKVEFLVSFYNNEISEKSEIFDDQFSVERPDGSNFTLKIRSTKLEDSAMYFCASGDTGNQPQHFGDGTRLSIL.